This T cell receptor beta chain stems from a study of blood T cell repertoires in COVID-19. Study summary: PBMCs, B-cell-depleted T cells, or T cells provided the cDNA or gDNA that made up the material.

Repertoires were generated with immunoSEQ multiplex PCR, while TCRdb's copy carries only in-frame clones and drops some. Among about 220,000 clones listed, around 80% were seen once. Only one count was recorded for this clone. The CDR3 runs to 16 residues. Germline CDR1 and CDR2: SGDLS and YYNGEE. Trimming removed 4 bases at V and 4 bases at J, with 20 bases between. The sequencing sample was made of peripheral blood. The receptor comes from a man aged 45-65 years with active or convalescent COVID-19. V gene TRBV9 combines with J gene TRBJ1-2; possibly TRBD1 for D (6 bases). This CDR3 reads CASSNLQGLQGYGYTF. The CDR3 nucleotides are TGTGCCAGCAGCAATCTCCAGGGGTTGCAGGGCTATGGCTACACCTTC. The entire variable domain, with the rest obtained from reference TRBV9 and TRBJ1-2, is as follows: DSGVTQTPKHLITATGQRVTLRCSPRSGDLSVYWYQQSLDQGLQFLIQYYNGEERAKGNILERFSAQQFPDLHSELNLSSLELGDSALYFCASSNLQGLQGYGYTFGSGTRLTVV.